Reported below is one T cell receptor beta chain. This clone was detected once. The antigen it binds to is not known. No base qualities exist here, and no much larger clone lies one base off it. This sample is part of a study of preoperative IRX-2 immunotherapy in early breast cancer (dated by TCRdb to 2018 to 2020). In the paper's terms, the treatment or condition label means: preoperative locoregional IRX-2 cytokine immunotherapy. The samples were obtained from a phase Ib study that tested preoperative, locoregional IRX-2 cytokine immunotherapy meant to prime immune responses. The donors were early-stage breast cancer patients who were given IRX-2 prior to surgery. Reading from cysteine to phenylalanine, the CDR3 counts 14 amino acids. Left in the record is the CDR3 DNA by itself, 42 bases read in frame from the first base. From a lookup of the germline V gene (reference sequence), CDR1 and CDR2 are WNHNN and SYGVQD. V sheds 6 bases and J sheds 3 bases, leaving 11 bases between their ends.

The receptor library was made with the immunoSEQ multiplex PCR assay. TCRdb provides this immuneACCESS table in a form limited to in-frame rearrangements. Some clones are lacking; in checked studies, under half of them reflect an unresolved V gene, and why the rest are absent is not known. Present in this sample are roughly 4,900 clones, around 73% of which were seen just once. The biggest ten clones account for about 14% of the sample. In this chain, TRBV10-1 is recombined with TRBJ2-2; the D gene cannot be named for sure. The source was tumor tissue, collected before IRX-2 immunotherapy. The clonotype was recovered from a human donor with breast cancer. The nucleotides are TGCGCCAGCAGCCTCACACCCGACACCGGGGAGCTGTTTTTT. This is translated as CASSLTPDTGELFF.